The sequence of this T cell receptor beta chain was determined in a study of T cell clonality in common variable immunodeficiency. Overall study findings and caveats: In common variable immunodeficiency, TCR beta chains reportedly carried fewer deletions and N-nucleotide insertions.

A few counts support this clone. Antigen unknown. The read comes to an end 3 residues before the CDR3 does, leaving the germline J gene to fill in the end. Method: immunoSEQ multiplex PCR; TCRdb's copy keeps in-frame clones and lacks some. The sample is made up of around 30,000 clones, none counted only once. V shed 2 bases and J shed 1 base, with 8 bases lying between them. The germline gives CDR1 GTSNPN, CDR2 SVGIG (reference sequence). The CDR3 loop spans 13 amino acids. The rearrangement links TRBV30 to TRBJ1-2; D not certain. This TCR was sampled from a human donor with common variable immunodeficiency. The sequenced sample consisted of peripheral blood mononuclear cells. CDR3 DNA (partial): TGTGCCTGGAGTCTACAGCATAACTATGGC. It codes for CAWSLQHNYG. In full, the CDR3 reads CAWSLQHNYGYTF.